The 7 T cell receptor beta chains listed next were all sequenced from one sample in a study of cytomegalovirus exposure and HLA in healthy donors. PCR employed 60 Vbeta and 13 Jbeta primers. Method: immunoSEQ multiplex PCR; TCRdb's copy keeps in-frame clones and lacks some. The sample holds 120,000 or so clones, about 68% seen once. Source material: PBMCs. Every receptor here comes from a woman aged 45-60 years in good health and CMV-seropositive.

This sequence joins TRBV27 and TRBJ1-2, with 9 bases that match TRBD1. This CDR3 comprises 14 residues. The germline V gene encodes CDR1 MNHEY and CDR2 SMNVEV (reference sequence). Trimming removed 0 bases from V and 5 bases from J; junction bases left unmatched: 1. CDR3 DNA: TGTGCCAGCAGTTTATCGACAGGGGGTTATGGCTACACCTTC. Protein sequence: CASSLSTGGYGYTF.

This clone has only a few counts. The chain joins TRBV7-3 to TRBJ2-1, with D possibly being TRBD2 (6 bases). CDR3 length: 15 amino acids. Germline-derived CDR1 and CDR2 are SGHTA and FQGTGA. V was clipped by 4 bases and J by 9 bases, with 19 bases between them. The CDR3 loop reads CASSSTGPQGGEQFF. For the CDR3, the DNA is TGTGCCAGCAGCTCGACGGGGCCTCAGGGAGGTGAGCAGTTCTTC.

The chain recombines TRBV7-9 with TRBJ2-7; 7 positions match TRBD2. V was pared by 3 bases and J by 3 bases, with 5 bases of the junction left unmatched. Looked up from germline, CDR1 is SEHNR and CDR2 is FQNEAQ (reference sequence). There are 14 residues in the CDR3. The CDR3 protein is CASSFRGGHYEQYF. In nucleotides, the CDR3 is TGTGCCAGCAGCTTTCGCGGGGGTCACTACGAGCAGTACTTC. Combining the CDR3 with reference TRBV7-9 and TRBJ2-7 gives the whole variable domain DTGVSQNPRHKITKRGQNVTFRCDPISEHNRLYWYRQTLGQGPEFLTYFQNEAQLEKSRLLSDRFSAERPKGSFSTLEIQRTEQGDSAMYLCASSFRGGHYEQYFGPGTRLTVT.

V gene TRBV7-9 combines with J gene TRBJ1-2; no clear D gene. Trimming removed 3 bases at V and 8 bases at J, with 13 bases between. Germline CDR1 SEHNR, CDR2 FQNEAQ (reference sequence). The CDR3 extends over 13 amino acids. CDR3 sequence reads: CASSFDGSGGYTF. The CDR3, as DNA: TGTGCCAGCAGCTTTGACGGATCGGGGGGCTACACCTTC.

The V gene is TRBV5-1, the J gene TRBJ2-3, with no clear D. Germline-derived CDR1 and CDR2 are SGHRS and YFSETQ. The CDR3 has 13 residues. V lost 2 bases and J 1 base, leaving 5 bases between the germline ends. As DNA, the CDR3 is TGCGCCAGCAGCTTTTCTGGCACAGATACGCAGTATTTT. This codes for CASSFSGTDTQYF.

The chain recombines TRBV28 with TRBJ1-2, with 7 bases that match TRBD1. Germline CDR1 is MDHEN and CDR2 is SYDVKM. The V gene end was trimmed by 5 bases and the J gene end by 0 bases; junction bases not matched to a gene: 6. This CDR3 is 15 amino acids long. The CDR3 coding sequence is TGTGCCAGCAGTACCCGACAGGGAACTAACTATGGCTACACCTTC. It is translated as CASSTRQGTNYGYTF.

The chain is built from TRBV5-4 and TRBJ2-6; TRBD1 agrees at 7 bases. The CDR3 totals 17 residues. The V gene end was trimmed by 3 bases and the J gene end by 2 bases; junction bases not matched to a gene: 8. The germline CDR1 and CDR2 sequences are SGHNT and YYREEE (reference sequence). The CDR3 DNA reads as TGTGCCAGCAGCTCGGCCTCTGGGACAGCTGGGGCCAACGTCCTGACTTTC. Translating gives CASSSASGTAGANVLTF.